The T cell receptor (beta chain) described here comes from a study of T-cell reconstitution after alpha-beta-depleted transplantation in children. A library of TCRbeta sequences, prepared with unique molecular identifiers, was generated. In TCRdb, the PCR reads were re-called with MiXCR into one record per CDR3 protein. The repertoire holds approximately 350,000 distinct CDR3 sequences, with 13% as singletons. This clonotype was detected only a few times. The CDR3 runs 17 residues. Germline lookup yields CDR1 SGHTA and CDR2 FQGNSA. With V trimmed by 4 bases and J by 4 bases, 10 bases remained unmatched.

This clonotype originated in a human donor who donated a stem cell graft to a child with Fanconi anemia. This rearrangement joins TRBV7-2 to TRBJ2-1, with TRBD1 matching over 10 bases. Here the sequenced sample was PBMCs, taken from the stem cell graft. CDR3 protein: CASSSHMDRGFYNEQFF. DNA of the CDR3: TGTGCCAGCAGCTCGCATATGGACAGGGGGTTTTACAATGAGCAGTTCTTC.